This is a list of T cell receptor beta chains from one sample in a study of T-cell memory formation after mild COVID-19. MiXCR, applied by TCRdb to the 5' RACE reads, yields one record per CDR3 protein. There are about 320,000 distinct CDR3 sequences in the sample; about 13% occur only once, and roughly a fifth lies in the top ten. The sample was PBMCs or a T cell subset sorted from them (not recorded which). The source of these receptors is a man aged 18 to 30 who had mild COVID-19 (a few samples of this study predate the infection). Cell type and time point are not known. Both conserved end residues are part of each CDR3. A D gene is named only where the DNA matches it firmly. Size tells how often a clone was seen (once, few, many) or the class of an expanded clone, and some rows leave it out.

DNA: TGCAGCGTTGAAAAGGGAATGAACACTGAAGCTTTCTTT; CDR3: CSVEKGMNTEAFF; D: -; V: TRBV29-1; length: 13; size: many; J: TRBJ1-1
DNA: TGCAGTGCTAGACCCACGGGGAGGAGCTCCTACAATGAGCAGTTCTTC; CDR3: CSARPTGRSSYNEQFF; D: -; V: TRBV20-1; length: 16; size: few; J: TRBJ2-1
DNA: TGTGCCAGCACCTCCCGGTGGGATGAAGCTTTCTTT; CDR3: CASTSRWDEAFF; D: -; V: TRBV12-3/TRBV12-4; length: 12; size: -; J: TRBJ1-1
DNA: TGCGCCAGCAGCCAAGACGGGGCGGGGGAAGAGACCCAGTACTTC; CDR3: CASSQDGAGEETQYF; D: TRBD2; V: TRBV4-1; length: 15; size: many; J: TRBJ2-5
DNA: TGCGCCAGCAGCCAACAAGCGGGGGATGATGAGCAGTTCTTC; CDR3: CASSQQAGDDEQFF; D: TRBD2; V: TRBV4-1; length: 14; size: few; J: TRBJ2-1
DNA: TGCGCCAGCAGCGGAACAGGGATTCAGGCTGGAAACACCATATATTTT; CDR3: CASSGTGIQAGNTIYF; D: -; V: TRBV5-1; length: 16; size: -; J: TRBJ1-3
DNA: TGTGCCAGCAGCTCATGGGGATCAACTAATGAAAAACTGTTTTTT; CDR3: CASSSWGSTNEKLFF; D: -; V: TRBV11-2; length: 15; size: -; J: TRBJ1-4
DNA: TGTGCCAGCAGTGACCCGTTCCAAGAGACCCAGTACTTC; CDR3: CASSDPFQETQYF; D: -; V: TRBV25-1; length: 13; size: few; J: TRBJ2-5
DNA: TGTGCCAGCTCACCTTTGGACAGGGCCTATAATTCACCCCTCCACTTT; CDR3: CASSPLDRAYNSPLHF; D: TRBD1; V: TRBV18; length: 16; size: -; J: TRBJ1-6
DNA: TGTGCCAGCACCCGAGGGACTAGCGGGGGGTCGGGTGAGCAGTTCTTC; CDR3: CASTRGTSGGSGEQFF; D: TRBD2; V: TRBV7-9; length: 16; size: many; J: TRBJ2-1
DNA: TGTGCCAGCAGTATAAGCCGGTCCTACAATGAGCAGTTCTTC; CDR3: CASSISRSYNEQFF; D: -; V: TRBV12-3/TRBV12-4; length: 14; size: -; J: TRBJ2-1
DNA: TGCGCCAGCAGCACGGGACAGGCGGACTCTGGAAACACCATATATTTT; CDR3: CASSTGQADSGNTIYF; D: TRBD1; V: TRBV5-1; length: 16; size: -; J: TRBJ1-3
DNA: TGTGCCAGCAGTGTAGCGGGGGGCTATGTTAATGAGCAGTTCTTC; CDR3: CASSVAGGYVNEQFF; D: TRBD2; V: TRBV27; length: 15; size: -; J: TRBJ2-1
DNA: TGTGCCAGCAGCCCTAGGGGACAGGGAACAGATACGCAGTATTTT; CDR3: CASSPRGQGTDTQYF; D: TRBD1; V: TRBV5-4; length: 15; size: few; J: TRBJ2-3
DNA: TGCAGTGCTAGAGACCCCGGACAGGCTGACACTGAAGCTTTCTTT; CDR3: CSARDPGQADTEAFF; D: TRBD1; V: TRBV20-1; length: 15; size: few; J: TRBJ1-1
DNA: TGCGCCAGCAGCCAGAGGACTAGCGGGGGGCCCCAGGAGACCCAGTACTTC; CDR3: CASSQRTSGGPQETQYF; D: TRBD2; V: TRBV4-1; length: 17; size: -; J: TRBJ2-5
DNA: TGTGCCAGCAGTTTAACGGGAGTCGGCTACAATGAGCAGTTCTTC; CDR3: CASSLTGVGYNEQFF; D: -; V: TRBV28; length: 15; size: few; J: TRBJ2-1